Below are 9 T cell receptor beta chains sequenced from a single sample in a study of blood T cell repertoires in COVID-19. Libraries were prepared by immunoSEQ multiplex PCR; TCRdb keeps only in-frame clonotypes and omits some of them. The sample has 200,000 to 250,000 clones, 92% seen once; the top ten hold 1% to 1.5%. The sequenced material came from peripheral blood. The receptor source for this set is a man aged 30 to 39 with acute or convalescent COVID-19.

V and J are TRBV7-2 and TRBJ2-1; 7 bases line up with TRBD2. CDR1 and CDR2 (germline): SGHTA, FQGNSA. The CDR3 runs to 14 residues. Trimming removed 2 bases from V and 5 bases from J; junction bases left unmatched: 3. The CDR3 DNA is TGTGCCAGCAGCTTACAACGGGGGGACAATGAGCAGTTCTTC. Its protein is CASSLQRGDNEQFF.

The J gene is TRBJ2-2, the V gene TRBV3-1 (or the pseudogene TRBV3-2); maybe TRBD1 (6 bases). CDR3 size: 13 residues. With 10 bases removed from V and 1 base from J, the gap between germline ends came to 10 bases. Germline CDR1 LGHDT, CDR2 YNNKEL (reference sequence). Here the CDR3 reads CATQTGNTGELFF. DNA of the CDR3: TGTGCCACCCAGACAGGGAACACCGGGGAGCTGTTTTTT.

The chain uses TRBV28 and TRBJ1-5; D remains unclear. Germline-derived CDR1 and CDR2 are MDHEN and SYDVKM. This CDR3 is built from 12 residues. The V end was cut by 7 bases, the J end by 2 bases, with 6 bases between. The CDR3, as DNA: TGTGCCAGCACGGCGGGCAATCAGCCCCAGCATTTT. Translating gives CASTAGNQPQHF.

DNA for the CDR3: TGCAGCGTCCGAAAGGACAGGGGGAACACCGGGGAGCTGTTTTTT. Its translation: CSVRKDRGNTGELFF. The genes are TRBV29-1 and TRBJ2-2; 9 positions agree with TRBD1. After removal of 6 bases from V and 1 base from J, the junction contained 6 bases not matched to a gene. This CDR3 has 15 residues. In germline, CDR1 is SQVTM, CDR2 ANQGSEA.

The V and J genes are TRBV28 and TRBJ1-1; D is possibly TRBD1 (6 bases). V was cut by 3 bases and J by 11 bases, with 13 bases left in between. Germline loops: CDR1 MDHEN, CDR2 SYDVKM. The CDR3 covers 12 residues. CDR3 protein: CASSLYGQYAFF. DNA for the CDR3: TGTGCCAGCAGTTTGTATGGACAGTACGCTTTCTTT.

The chain has TRBV6-2 or TRBV6-3 and TRBJ2-7, with D uncertain. Germline assignment: CDR1 MNHEY and CDR2 SVGEGT. This CDR3 region has 11 residues. Trimming removed 5 bases at V and 6 bases at J, with 8 bases between. The CDR3 is CASSPLREQYF. The CDR3 coding sequence is TGTGCCAGCAGTCCCCTCCGCGAGCAGTACTTC.

The chain employs TRBV5-1 and TRBJ2-1; tentatively, D is TRBD1 (8 bases). V gave up 0 bases and J gave up 8 bases, with 15 bases separating them. Germline V gene sequence: CDR1 SGHRS, CDR2 YFSETQ. This CDR3 is built from 15 residues. DNA of the CDR3: TGCGCCAGCAGCTTGGTACAGGGGGGGTTGCATGAGCAGTTCTTC. Protein: CASSLVQGGLHEQFF.

This clone showed up just a few times. V usage is TRBV19 and J usage is TRBJ1-2, with 8 bases that match TRBD1. The ends lost 3 bases at V and 7 bases at J; junction bases unmatched: 7. The CDR3 runs 14 residues. Germline loops: CDR1 LNHDA, CDR2 SQIVND (reference sequence). In DNA, the CDR3 is TGTGCCAGTAGTATTGGGACAGGAGTGAGTGGCTACACCTTC. Its protein is CASSIGTGVSGYTF.

This chain connects TRBV6-2 or TRBV6-3 to TRBJ2-1; perhaps TRBD2 as D (5 bases). The CDR3 is made up of 15 amino acids. CDR1 and CDR2 (germline): MNHEY, SVGEGT. Deletions cut 3 bases from V and 5 bases from J, with 14 bases between. The CDR3 DNA sequence: TGTGCCAGCAGTTATGAAACCGCGAGGGACAATGAGCAGTTCTTC. This translates into CASSYETARDNEQFF.